The 27 T cell receptor beta chains below were found in one sample sequenced in a study of T-cell memory formation after mild COVID-19. Via MiXCR, TCRdb re-called the 5' RACE reads, giving one row per CDR3 protein. The sample lists roughly 500,000 distinct CDR3 sequences; roughly 21% were seen once. What was sequenced was PBMCs or a T cell subset sorted from them (not recorded which). The receptor source for this set is an adult woman who had mild COVID-19 (a few samples of this study predate the infection). Cell type and time point are not known.

This clonotype was observed at least ten times. The CDR3 DNA sequence: TGCGCCAGCAGCGTCGGACAGGGGCCCTATGGCTACACCTTC. It encodes CASSVGQGPYGYTF. This chain connects TRBV5-1 to TRBJ1-2; 9 bases are shared with TRBD1. This CDR3 region has 14 residues. The junction had 5 bases not matched to a gene; V was cut back by 4 bases and J by 4 bases. CDR1 SGHRS and CDR2 YFSETQ come from the germline V gene.

The chain has TRBV18 and TRBJ1-1; D is ambiguous. Trimming removed 2 bases from V and 4 bases from J, with 8 bases in between. This CDR3 comprises 13 residues. Germline V gene sequence: CDR1 KGHSH, CDR2 LQKENI. DNA of the CDR3: TGTGCCAGCTCACCAGACTGGGGCACTGAAGCTTTCTTT. Translated: CASSPDWGTEAFF.

The chain uses TRBV12-3 or TRBV12-4 and TRBJ2-2, with D perhaps assigned TRBD1 or TRBD2 (5 bases each). The V end lost 2 bases, the J end lost 5 bases, and 6 bases lay between the germline ends. The CDR3 runs to 13 residues. This chain's CDR3 is CASSLWGTGELFF. DNA for the CDR3: TGTGCCAGCAGTTTATGGGGGACCGGGGAGCTGTTTTTT.

The chain joins TRBV2 to TRBJ2-3; 7 bases map to TRBD2. This CDR3 is 15 amino acids long. Germline V gene lookup returns CDR1 SNHLY and CDR2 FYNNEI. Germline trimming cut 4 bases from V and 2 bases from J; bases unmatched to any gene: 6. This chain's CDR3 is CASSGFGLDTDTQYF. As DNA, the CDR3 is TGTGCCAGCAGTGGCTTCGGACTAGACACAGATACGCAGTATTTT. Supplemented by reference TRBV2 and TRBJ2-3, the full variable domain reads EPEVTQTPSHQVTQMGQEVILRCVPISNHLYFYWYRQILGQKVEFLVSFYNNEISEKSEIFDDQFSVERPDGSNFTLKIRSTKLEDSAMYFCASSGFGLDTDTQYFGPGTRLTVL.

This clonotype has just a few counts. V is TRBV7-2 and J is TRBJ2-1; 9 nucleotides line up with TRBD1. Germline CDR1 and CDR2: SGHTA and FQGNSA. The V and J ends lost 5 bases and 6 bases, in that order; junction bases with no gene match: 8. The CDR3 totals 15 residues. For the CDR3, the DNA is TGTGCCAGCAGCCCCGACAGGGGGGACGGCAATGAGCAGTTCTTC. Its protein is CASSPDRGDGNEQFF.

There are a few counts of this clonotype. At one boundary the junction diverges from the germline segment, which might be a read error. V gene TRBV12-3 or TRBV12-4 combines with J gene TRBJ2-1; 9 bases align to TRBD2. This CDR3 region has 12 residues. The CDR3 spells CASSSGLASHVF. CDR3 sequence (DNA): TGTGCCAGCAGCTCAGGACTAGCGAGTCATGTCTTC.

This clonotype turned up a few times. Written as DNA, the CDR3 is TGTGCCAGCAGTTACAGCGGGGGGGCTCATGAGCAGTTCTTC. This gives the protein CASSYSGGAHEQFF. This rearrangement joins TRBV6-6 to TRBJ2-1; 10 bases map to TRBD2. The CDR3 sequence is 14 residues long. Germline assignment: CDR1 MNHNY and CDR2 SVGAGI (reference sequence). V lost 2 bases to trimming and J lost 8 bases; unmatched junction nucleotides: 3.

V usage is TRBV11-2 and J usage is TRBJ1-2, with a possible D match to TRBD1 (5 bases). In germline, CDR1 is SGHAT, CDR2 FQNNGV. V lost 1 base, J lost 6 bases, and 15 bases lay in between. The CDR3 is 15 amino acids. The CDR3 DNA reads as TGTGCCAGCAGCTTAGGAGGGGCGCGTGCGGATGGCTACACCTTC. It translates to CASSLGGARADGYTF.

This clonotype was counted a few times. The V and J genes are TRBV7-2 and TRBJ2-5; D remains unclear. Germline lookup yields CDR1 SGHTA and CDR2 FQGNSA. This CDR3 region has 13 residues. Deletions cut 4 bases from V and 3 bases from J, with 9 bases between. DNA for the CDR3: TGTGCCAGCAGCTGGGTGGGTAAAGAGACCCAGTACTTC. Its translation is CASSWVGKETQYF.

The chain has TRBV5-5 and TRBJ1-2; 8 bases align to TRBD1. After removal of 1 base from V and 4 bases from J, the junction contained 9 bases not matched to a gene. Germline V gene sequence: CDR1 SGHKS, CDR2 YYEKEE (reference sequence). The CDR3 length is 16 residues. The CDR3 DNA sequence: TGTGCCAGCAGCTTGCTTACCACAGGGGGGCCCTATGGCTACACCTTC. Translation: CASSLLTTGGPYGYTF.

This chain connects TRBV9 to TRBJ2-3; 9 nucleotides align to TRBD2. The germline gives CDR1 SGDLS, CDR2 YYNGEE. The CDR3 is 16 amino acids. The trim removed 3 bases at V and 3 bases at J, leaving 8 bases unmatched. Here the CDR3 DNA reads TGTGCCAGCAGCGGGGCGCCTAGCGGGGTTACAGATACGCAGTATTTT. Protein sequence: CASSGAPSGVTDTQYF. The variable domain in full, with the rest retrieved from reference TRBV9 and TRBJ2-3, is DSGVTQTPKHLITATGQRVTLRCSPRSGDLSVYWYQQSLDQGLQFLIQYYNGEERAKGNILERFSAQQFPDLHSELNLSSLELGDSALYFCASSGAPSGVTDTQYFGPGTRLTVL.

CDR3 residues: CASSFGGAYEQYF. The CDR3 DNA sequence: TGTGCCAGCAGCTTTGGAGGGGCCTACGAGCAGTACTTC. The chain has TRBV5-4 and TRBJ2-7; a possible D gene is TRBD2 (6 bases). V was trimmed by 2 bases and J by 2 bases, leaving 8 bases between them. CDR1 and CDR2 (germline): SGHNT, YYREEE (reference sequence). This CDR3 contains 13 residues. Full variable domain (outside the CDR3, taken from reference TRBV5-4 and TRBJ2-7): ETGVTQSPTHLIKTRGQQVTLRCSSQSGHNTVSWYQQALGQGPQFIFQYYREEENGRGNFPPRFSGLQFPNYSSELNVNALELDDSALYLCASSFGGAYEQYFGPGTRLTVT.

The J gene is TRBJ1-1, the V gene TRBV12-3 or TRBV12-4; 10 nucleotides align to TRBD1. This CDR3 is built from 16 residues. Trimming took 7 bases from V and 6 from J; bases not matched to a gene: 14. The CDR3 bases are TGTGCCAGCAAACCGGGACAGGGGTTAGCAAGACCTGAAGCTTTCTTT. Translation: CASKPGQGLARPEAFF.

This clonotype came up many times. The chain couples TRBV4-2 to TRBJ2-5; 10 bases align to TRBD2. This CDR3 contains 17 residues. Germline CDR1 reads LGHNA; CDR2 reads YNFKEQ. Trimming cost V 1 base and J 5 bases; bases outside gene matches: 10. CDR3 sequence reads: CASSQGTSGAKRETQYF. The CDR3 DNA reads TGTGCCAGCAGCCAAGGAACTAGCGGGGCCAAAAGGGAGACCCAGTACTTC.

J is TRBJ1-2 and V is TRBV7-2; D is unresolved. Trimming cost V 1 base and J 7 bases, with 4 bases left between them. CDR3 size: 11 residues. From germline, CDR1 is SGHTA and CDR2 FQGNSA. The CDR3 spells CASSLGAGYTF. The CDR3 coding sequence is TGTGCCAGCAGCTTAGGTGCTGGCTACACCTTC. Supplemented by reference TRBV7-2 and TRBJ1-2, the full variable domain reads GAGVSQSPSNKVTEKGKDVELRCDPISGHTALYWYRQSLGQGLEFLIYFQGNSAPDKSGLPSDRFSAERTGGSVSTLTIQRTQQEDSAVYLCASSLGAGYTFGSGTRLTVV.

The CDR3 sequence is CSADTGYNEKLFF. CDR3 nucleotides: TGCAGTGCCGACACAGGTTATAATGAAAAACTGTTTTTT. The genes are TRBV20-1 and TRBJ1-4; the D gene is possibly TRBD1 (5 bases). Looked up from germline, CDR1 is DFQATT and CDR2 is SNEGSKA (reference sequence). Trimming removed 6 bases at V and 4 bases at J, with 12 bases between. CDR3 length: 13 residues.

This clonotype was counted a few times. The chain combines TRBV28 with TRBJ1-1; a possible D gene is TRBD1 (5 bases). The CDR3 is 16 amino acids. Trimming stripped 5 bases from V and 3 bases from J, with 19 bases between. CDR1 is MDHEN and CDR2 is SYDVKM in the germline V gene. The CDR3 bases are TGTGCCAGCAGTCCCCCCGGGGCCCGATCGGACACTGAAGCTTTCTTT. Protein: CASSPPGARSDTEAFF.

The chain recombines TRBV7-2 with TRBJ1-6; D not resolved. Germline V lookup: CDR1 SGHTA, CDR2 FQGNSA. Trimming removed 1 base at V and 7 bases at J, with 8 bases between. The CDR3 sequence is 14 residues long. The CDR3 coding sequence is TGTGCCAGCAGCTTAGAGGGTTACAATTCACCCCTCCACTTT. This encodes CASSLEGYNSPLHF.

V usage is TRBV25-1 and J usage is TRBJ2-5, with D maybe TRBD2 (6 bases). With 1 base removed from V and 4 bases from J, the gap between germline ends came to 10 bases. This CDR3 region has 14 residues. Germline loops: CDR1 MGHDK, CDR2 SYGVNS. The CDR3 loop reads CASSEFRRGETQYF. The CDR3 DNA is TGTGCCAGCAGTGAATTTAGGCGGGGAGAGACCCAGTACTTC.

This clonotype was picked up a small number of times. This chain joins TRBV7-2 and TRBJ1-5; no reliable D call. CDR1 is SGHTA and CDR2 is FQGNSA in the germline V gene. The CDR3 loop spans 15 amino acids. Trimming took off 1 base at V and 3 bases at J, with 10 bases between the two ends. The CDR3 bases are TGTGCCAGCAGCTTAGGAAGTCGGACCAATCAGCCCCAGCATTTT. This encodes CASSLGSRTNQPQHF.

This clonotype has only a few counts. J is TRBJ2-7 and V is TRBV7-9, with a possible D match to TRBD1 (6 bases). The CDR3 is 18 amino acids. Trimming left V 4 bases short and J 7 bases short, with 29 bases between. Germline CDR1 is SEHNR and CDR2 is FQNEAQ (reference sequence). The CDR3 region is CASSYLGSEWGPGDEQYF. CDR3 sequence (DNA): TGTGCCAGCAGCTACCTCGGTTCGGAATGGGGTCCAGGGGATGAGCAGTACTTC. Drawing the rest from reference TRBV7-9 and TRBJ2-7, the complete variable domain is DTGVSQNPRHKITKRGQNVTFRCDPISEHNRLYWYRQTLGQGPEFLTYFQNEAQLEKSRLLSDRFSAERPKGSFSTLEIQRTEQGDSAMYLCASSYLGSEWGPGDEQYFGPGTRLTVT.

The chain carries TRBV4-1 and TRBJ2-7; no reliable D call. The CDR3 has 14 amino acids. V lost 0 bases and J 3 bases, leaving 9 bases between the germline ends. Per the germline V gene, CDR1 is MGHRA and CDR2 is YSYEKL. CDR3 in DNA: TGCGCCAGCAGCCAAGATTTATCGGGCTACGAGCAGTACTTC. Residues: CASSQDLSGYEQYF.

This clonotype came up a few times. This sequence joins TRBV4-3 and TRBJ2-7; unclear D gene. V shed 1 base and J shed 6 bases, with 7 bases lying between them. Per germline, CDR1 LGHNA and CDR2 YSLEER. This CDR3 is built from 12 residues. The DNA for the CDR3 is TGCGCCAGCAGCCAAGTGACGTCCGAGCAGTACTTC. Amino acid sequence: CASSQVTSEQYF.

The V call is TRBV12-3 or TRBV12-4, the J call TRBJ2-5, with D perhaps TRBD1 (6 bases). V lost 7 bases, J lost 3 bases, and 12 bases lay in between. The CDR3 is made up of 13 amino acids. The CDR3 sequence: CASMWTVEETQYF. The CDR3 DNA reads as TGTGCCAGCATGTGGACAGTCGAAGAGACCCAGTACTTC.

This clonotype showed up just once. The chain couples TRBV4-2 to TRBJ2-5, with D possibly TRBD2 on 5 matching bases. V was trimmed by 1 base and J by 0 bases, leaving 12 bases between them. The CDR3 is 16 amino acids. Germline V gene data show CDR1 as LGHNA and CDR2 as YNFKEQ. In DNA, the CDR3 is TGTGCCAGCAGCCAAGGTGACGCGGGTGACCAAGAGACCCAGTACTTC. It codes for CASSQGDAGDQETQYF.

This clonotype was seen only a few times. The CDR3 sequence: CSAKRPLGPGTEAFF. The CDR3 nucleotides are TGCAGTGCTAAAAGGCCTTTAGGGCCCGGCACTGAAGCTTTCTTT. The genes are TRBV20-1 and TRBJ1-1; D gene uncertain. Germline V gene lookup returns CDR1 DFQATT and CDR2 SNEGSKA (reference sequence). V was clipped by 4 bases and J by 4 bases, with 19 bases between them. This CDR3 comprises 15 residues.

The chain has TRBV9 and TRBJ2-3, with 7 bases identical to TRBD2. V was clipped by 2 bases and J by 5 bases; unmatched bases: 5. The CDR3 covers 14 residues. Germline V lookup: CDR1 SGDLS, CDR2 YYNGEE. The CDR3: CASSVGLDLDTQYF. The CDR3 nucleotides are TGTGCCAGCAGCGTCGGACTAGATTTAGATACGCAGTATTTT.